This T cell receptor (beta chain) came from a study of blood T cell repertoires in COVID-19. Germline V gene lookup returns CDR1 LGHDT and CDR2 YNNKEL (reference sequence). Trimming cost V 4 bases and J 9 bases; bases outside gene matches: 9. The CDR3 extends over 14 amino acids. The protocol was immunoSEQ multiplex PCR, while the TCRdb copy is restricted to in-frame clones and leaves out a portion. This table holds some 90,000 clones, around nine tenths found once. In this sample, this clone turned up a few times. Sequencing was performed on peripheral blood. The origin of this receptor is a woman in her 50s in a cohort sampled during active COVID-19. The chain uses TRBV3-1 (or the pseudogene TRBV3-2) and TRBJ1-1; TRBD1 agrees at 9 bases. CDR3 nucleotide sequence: TGTGCCAGCAGCCGGGGACAGGGCTCTATCCAAGCTTTCTTT. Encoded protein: CASSRGQGSIQAFF.